A few counts support the clone carrying this T cell receptor beta chain. What it recognizes is unknown. This entry belongs to a study of T cell responses to AZD1222 COVID-19 vaccine. General observations from the study: Mostly white British, mostly female donors; authors suggested clonal diversity may be underestimated. The study found Spike-specific TCR breadth and depth rose after two AZD1222 doses. Distributed over spike, vaccine-associated CD4 TCRs predominated at 160-218 and 743-854. Only 5 or 6 people who got AZD1222 tested seropositive at baseline.

Here immunoSEQ multiplex PCR was the method, and the copy in TCRdb shows in-frame clones only, minus some. The table records 120,000 to 150,000 clones, 88% of them present only once. The CDR3 totals 17 residues. In germline, CDR1 is LNHDA, CDR2 SQIVND (reference sequence). V was shortened by 1 base and J by 3 bases, with 16 bases between the two germline ends. This TCR came from an adult who received the AZD1222 COVID-19 vaccine. The rearrangement joins TRBV19 to TRBJ1-5; D possibly corresponds to TRBD1 (6 bases). Material: peripheral blood, obtained 28 days after the second AZD1222 dose. The CDR3 loop is CASSIGAGVAFNQPQHF. CDR3 bases: TGTGCCAGTAGTATAGGAGCAGGGGTGGCTTTCAATCAGCCCCAGCATTTT.